Shown below are 11 T cell receptor beta chains from a single sample sequenced in a study of T cell responses to AZD1222 COVID-19 vaccine. The method was immunoSEQ multiplex PCR; TCRdb's version includes in-frame clones alone and lacks a portion of them. The data show 150,000 to 200,000 clones, about 92% seen once. The sample in question was peripheral blood, obtained 28 days after the second dose of the MenACWY control vaccine. These receptors were obtained from an adult who received the MenACWY meningococcal vaccine as a control.

The gene calls are TRBV7-3 and TRBJ2-3; the match to TRBD1 covers 9 bases. V shed 4 bases, J shed 0 bases, and the junction held 5 bases outside the gene matches. The CDR3 length is 16 residues. From germline, CDR1 is SGHTA and CDR2 FQGTGA. CDR3 protein: CASSSGQGPSTDTQYF. DNA of the CDR3: TGTGCCAGCAGCTCAGGACAGGGGCCGAGCACAGATACGCAGTATTTT.

This clone was seen a single time. The chain combines TRBV10-2 with TRBJ2-6; 9 nucleotides match TRBD1. The trim removed 6 bases at V and 0 bases at J, leaving 3 bases unmatched. Germline-derived CDR1 and CDR2 are WSHSY and SAAADI. The CDR3 has 16 amino acids. The chain's CDR3 is CASRDRGSSGANVLTF. The CDR3 region has the DNA TGCGCCAGCAGGGACAGGGGTAGCTCTGGGGCCAACGTCCTGACTTTC.

The chain carries TRBV5-1 and TRBJ2-1; 7 nucleotides agree with TRBD2. Germline CDR1 and CDR2: SGHRS and YFSETQ. The CDR3 is 14 amino acids. V was clipped by 4 bases and J by 6 bases; unmatched bases: 7. The CDR3 DNA sequence: TGCGCCAGCAGCACCTGGACTAGGGCCAATGAGCAGTTCTTC. It yields the protein CASSTWTRANEQFF.

The V call is TRBV6-5, the J call TRBJ1-1; 11 bases are a match to TRBD1. Germline lookup yields CDR1 MNHEY and CDR2 SVGAGI. The V segment lost 3 bases and the J segment 5 bases; nucleotides outside the gene matches: 5. This CDR3 has 15 residues. The CDR3 DNA reads TGTGCCAGCAGTTATCCCGGGACAGGGGGAACTGAAGCTTTCTTT. Protein: CASSYPGTGGTEAFF.

This chain links TRBV6-2 or TRBV6-3 with TRBJ2-1, with D tentatively TRBD1 or TRBD2 (5 bases each). The V and J ends lost 0 bases and 9 bases respectively, with 24 bases between them. Germline V CDR1 and CDR2: MNHEY, SVGEGT. The CDR3 sequence is 18 residues long. CDR3 in DNA: TGTGCCAGCAGTTACTCACGCGCCGTAGGGACCCACCTAGGTGAGCAGTTCTTC. Protein product: CASSYSRAVGTHLGEQFF.

The chain carries TRBV18 and TRBJ1-1; maybe TRBD1 (5 bases). Germline loops: CDR1 KGHSH, CDR2 LQKENI. The CDR3 covers 15 residues. Trimming removed 3 bases at V and 0 bases at J, with 11 bases between. The DNA of the CDR3 is TGTGCCAGCTCACCGCTTGGACAACTGAACACTGAAGCTTTCTTT. Translation: CASSPLGQLNTEAFF.

V usage is TRBV10-3 and J usage is TRBJ1-1; TRBD1 aligns across 9 bases. The CDR3 covers 15 residues. The germline CDR1 and CDR2 sequences are ENHRY and SYGVKD. With V trimmed by 6 bases and J by 4 bases, 9 bases remained unmatched. CDR3 bases: TGTGCCATCAGGTCAACAGGGGGCCCCTCCACTGAAGCTTTCTTT. Translated, it gives CAIRSTGGPSTEAFF.

The J gene is TRBJ1-2, the V gene TRBV29-1; D is undetermined. Germline V gives CDR1 SQVTM, CDR2 ANQGSEA. Trimming cost V 5 bases and J 4 bases, with 14 bases left between them. This CDR3 is built from 13 residues. The CDR3 loop is CSVQHTTGYGYTF. CDR3 nucleotide sequence: TGCAGCGTTCAACACACGACTGGCTATGGCTACACCTTC.

This clone occurred once. V is TRBV21-1 and J is TRBJ2-7; TRBD2 is taken as the D call from the table, unchecked against the DNA. TRBV21-1 is marked as a pseudogene. The length of the CDR3 is 16 residues. CDR3 residues: CASSKERGRISLEQYF. CDR3 in DNA: TGTGCCAGCAGCAAAGAGCGGGGGCGCATCTCCCTCGAGCAGTACTTC.

The chain recombines TRBV28 with TRBJ1-1; D gene ambiguous. The CDR3 is 14 residues long. The germline CDR1 and CDR2 sequences are MDHEN and SYDVKM. V lost 6 bases, J lost 1 base, and 12 bases lay in between. CDR3 sequence (DNA): TGTGCCAGCAGCAGTAAGGGTAGGAACACTGAAGCTTTCTTT. It translates to CASSSKGRNTEAFF.

This chain joins TRBV7-2 and TRBJ2-7; TRBD1 matches at 8 bases. The trim removed 1 base at V and 1 base at J, leaving 6 bases unmatched. Germline CDR1 and CDR2: SGHTA and FQGNSA. This CDR3 region has 16 residues. CDR3 in amino acids: CASSLVSGQGSYEQYF. The CDR3 bases are TGTGCCAGCAGCTTAGTATCCGGACAGGGATCCTACGAGCAGTACTTC. The full variable domain, in which reference TRBV7-2 and TRBJ2-7 provide the parts outside the CDR3, is GAGVSQSPSNKVTEKGKDVELRCDPISGHTALYWYRQSLGQGLEFLIYFQGNSAPDKSGLPSDRFSAERTGGSVSTLTIQRTQQEDSAVYLCASSLVSGQGSYEQYFGPGTRLTVT.